This TCR beta chain was captured by sequencing in a study of T cell clonotyping in hematopoietic cell transplantation. Germline-derived CDR1 and CDR2 are SGHTA and FQGNSA. The CDR3 has 14 amino acids. The V gene lost 2 bases and the J gene lost 2 bases, with 10 bases spanning the gap. In its sample, this clone was seen once. TCRdb's table, derived via immunoSEQ multiplex PCR, lists solely in-frame clones and lacks some. The sample lists about 9,400 clones, roughly 79% occurring once. The sample consisted of PBMCs, taken 180 days after allogeneic stem cell transplant. J is TRBJ2-7 and V is TRBV7-2; no clear D. This sequence was found in a male patient in his 40s who had an allogeneic stem cell transplant from a related donor, so the T cells may come from the graft donor. Some clones in this sample may be carry-over from other donors' samples. CDR3 nucleotide sequence: TGTGCCAGCAGCTTAAATGTTATAGCCTACGAGCAGTACTTC. Its protein product is CASSLNVIAYEQYF. Supplemented by reference TRBV7-2 and TRBJ2-7, the full variable domain reads GAGVSQSPSNKVTEKGKDVELRCDPISGHTALYWYRQSLGQGLEFLIYFQGNSAPDKSGLPSDRFSAERTGGSVSTLTIQRTQQEDSAVYLCASSLNVIAYEQYFGPGTRLTVT.